These 27 T cell receptor beta chains share one sample of origin, sequenced in a study of cytomegalovirus exposure and HLA in healthy donors. PCR was performed using 60 Vbeta and 13 Jbeta primers. Sequencing used immunoSEQ multiplex PCR; TCRdb keeps in-frame clones, though not all of them. The sample has about 130,000 clones; approximately 75% are singletons. Sequenced input: PBMCs. The receptors were gathered from a man aged 50 or older in good health and CMV-seropositive.

Comments on this clone: A junction boundary mismatches the germline segment, possibly from a read error. The rearrangement links TRBV2 to TRBJ1-1; 7 bases are a match to TRBD1. Germline values: CDR1 SNHLY, CDR2 FYNNEI. The CDR3 has 14 amino acids. The CDR3 DNA sequence: TGTGCCAGCAGGGAAGGGGGCTGGAACACTGAAGCTTTCTTT. As protein: CASREGGWNTEAFF.

This chain joins TRBV6-1 and TRBJ2-5; TRBD1 matches at 12 bases. Germline V gene lookup returns CDR1 MNHNS and CDR2 SASEGT. Trimming removed 7 bases from V and 11 bases from J; junction bases left unmatched: 8. CDR3 length: 13 residues. CDR3 loop: CASKGQGAREQYF. Here the CDR3 DNA reads TGTGCCAGCAAGGGACAGGGGGCGAGGGAGCAGTACTTC.

The chain recombines TRBV2 with TRBJ1-3; no definite D call. Germline CDR1 and CDR2: SNHLY and FYNNEI. There are 16 residues in the CDR3. V shed 2 bases and J shed 0 bases, with 11 bases lying between them. This CDR3 is CASSEYQVYSGNTIYF. For the CDR3, the DNA is TGTGCCAGCAGTGAATATCAGGTCTACTCTGGAAACACCATATATTTT.

As concerns this clone: Within the sample, other DNA sequences also encode this same CDR3. This rearrangement joins TRBV19 to TRBJ1-1; D is unresolved. Germline V lookup: CDR1 LNHDA, CDR2 SQIVND (reference sequence). This CDR3 has 16 residues. V was trimmed by 5 bases and J by 1 base, leaving 17 bases between them. Written as DNA, the CDR3 is TGTGCCAGTAGTGATCCGTTTCGGGGAGGGAACACTGAAGCTTTCTTT. This gives the protein CASSDPFRGGNTEAFF.

The chain joins TRBV4-1 to TRBJ1-2, with D unresolved. V lost 1 base and J lost 5, with 17 bases in between. CDR1 is MGHRA, CDR2 YSYEKL, per germline. This CDR3 spans 16 amino acids. CDR3 nucleotide sequence: TGCGCCAGCAGCCAAGCGTTAGACACCCGACGATATGGCTACACCTTC. It specifies CASSQALDTRRYGYTF.

The gene calls are TRBV7-8 and TRBJ2-5; TRBD2 agrees at 10 bases. The J call is doubtful: the DNA matches TRBJ2-7 better. The CDR3 sequence is 16 residues long. Germline V gene lookup returns CDR1 SGHVS and CDR2 FQNEAQ. CDR3 in DNA: TGTGCCAGCAGCTTAGGTCTAGCGGGAGTGTCCTACGAGCAGTACTTC. This gives the protein CASSLGLAGVSYEQYF.

The gene calls are TRBV4-1 and TRBJ1-2; D not certain. V lost 0 bases to trimming and J lost 4 bases, with 9 bases between them. The CDR3 runs 14 residues. Per germline, CDR1 MGHRA and CDR2 YSYEKL. The CDR3 DNA follows: TGCGCCAGCAGCCAAGACGTGTATTTCTATGGCTACACCTTC. Protein: CASSQDVYFYGYTF.

The chain is built from TRBV27 and TRBJ1-1, with 7 bases aligning to TRBD1. With V trimmed by 0 bases and J by 8 bases, 3 bases remained unmatched. The CDR3 totals 13 residues. CDR1 and CDR2 from the germline V gene are MNHEY and SMNVEV (reference sequence). The CDR3 is CASSLSGGREAFF. The CDR3 DNA is TGTGCCAGCAGTTTATCAGGGGGCAGGGAAGCTTTCTTT.

The chain has TRBV4-3 and TRBJ1-1; 7 positions agree with TRBD1. This CDR3 has 15 amino acids. With V trimmed by 0 bases and J by 1 base, 2 bases remained unmatched. Per germline, CDR1 LGHNA and CDR2 YSLEER. This CDR3 reads CASSQDYRGNTEAFF. In nucleotides, the CDR3 is TGCGCCAGCAGCCAAGATTACAGGGGGAACACTGAAGCTTTCTTT.

V and J are TRBV5-1 and TRBJ1-2; the match to TRBD1 covers 7 bases. This CDR3 has 14 amino acids. CDR1 and CDR2 from the germline V gene are SGHRS and YFSETQ. The V segment lost 5 bases and the J segment 3 bases; nucleotides outside the gene matches: 7. CDR3 sequence: CASRLTGADYGYTF. Here the CDR3 DNA reads TGCGCCAGCAGACTTACAGGGGCTGACTATGGCTACACCTTC.

The rearrangement links TRBV5-1 to TRBJ2-3, with 12 bases lining up with TRBD1. The V gene's germline CDR1 is SGHRS and CDR2 YFSETQ. The CDR3 extends over 15 amino acids. With 4 bases clipped from V and 6 bases from J, the junction kept 6 bases outside the gene matches. CDR3 in DNA: TGCGCCAGCAGCCACGGGACAGGGGGCGCGGATACGCAGTATTTT. It translates to CASSHGTGGADTQYF.

This clone came up once. V is TRBV27 and J is TRBJ2-5; D is ambiguous. The DNA end is a closer match to TRBJ2-7, so the J assignment may be wrong. CDR1 is MNHEY and CDR2 is SMNVEV in the germline V gene (reference sequence). This CDR3 has 13 residues. The CDR3 region is CASSRDGAYEQYF. The CDR3 region has the DNA TGTGCCAGCAGCCGAGACGGAGCATACGAGCAGTACTTC.

This clone was observed a single time. The V and J genes are TRBV6-1 and TRBJ2-3; the D is unclear. Germline V gene lookup returns CDR1 MNHNS and CDR2 SASEGT. V lost 8 bases and J 2 bases, leaving 8 bases between the germline ends. This CDR3 has 12 amino acids. CDR3 in DNA: TGTGCCAGCCCTAGTTACACAGATACGCAGTATTTT. Translated: CASPSYTDTQYF.

This chain connects TRBV2 to TRBJ2-5; 7 nucleotides match TRBD2. V gave up 6 bases and J gave up 2 bases; unmatched junction bases: 3. The CDR3 extends over 13 amino acids. Looked up from germline, CDR1 is SNHLY and CDR2 is FYNNEI. CDR3 nucleotide sequence: TGTGCCAGCAGCGCTAGCGGTCAAGAGACCCAGTACTTC. This translates into CASSASGQETQYF.

The J gene is TRBJ2-5, the V gene TRBV5-4; 8 bases match TRBD2. The CDR3 is 15 residues long. V gave up 4 bases and J gave up 5 bases; unmatched junction bases: 10. In germline, CDR1 is SGHNT, CDR2 YYREEE (reference sequence). The CDR3 DNA sequence: TGTGCCAGCAGCGGGAGAGCGGGAGTTGCGGAGACCCAGTACTTC. Translation: CASSGRAGVAETQYF.

This clone was seen a handful of times. The chain has TRBV18 and TRBJ1-5; weak D call: TRBD1 (6 bases). There are 17 residues in the CDR3. V lost 2 bases and J lost 7, with 21 bases in between. CDR1 KGHSH and CDR2 LQKENI come from the germline V gene. The CDR3 DNA reads TGTGCCAGCTCACCAGTCGGGCCCACAGGGAGTGGACAGCCCCAGCATTTT. It encodes CASSPVGPTGSGQPQHF.

The chain has TRBV29-1 and TRBJ2-2; possibly TRBD2 for D (6 bases). CDR1 SQVTM and CDR2 ANQGSEA come from the germline V gene. This CDR3 is 15 amino acids long. The V gene lost 5 bases and the J gene lost 0 bases, with 13 bases spanning the gap. The CDR3: CSVILGGTNTGELFF. CDR3 DNA: TGCAGCGTTATACTTGGGGGGACGAACACCGGGGAGCTGTTTTTT.

The CDR3 region has the DNA TGTGCCAGCAGCTTGACTAGCGGGCAGCTCAATGAGCAGTTCTTC. The encoded protein is CASSLTSGQLNEQFF. The V gene is TRBV7-9, the J gene TRBJ2-1, with 10 nucleotides matching TRBD2. The germline CDR1 and CDR2 sequences are SEHNR and FQNEAQ (reference sequence). Unmatched junction bases numbered 5, after V lost 3 bases and J lost 6 bases. The CDR3 loop spans 15 amino acids.

The chain carries TRBV29-1 and TRBJ1-2; D is undetermined. V lost 4 bases to trimming and J lost 5 bases, with 14 bases between them. In germline, CDR1 is SQVTM, CDR2 ANQGSEA. This CDR3 has 13 residues. DNA for the CDR3: TGCAGCGTTGCCCCGCCCGCGGGGTATGGCTACACCTTC. Protein sequence: CSVAPPAGYGYTF.

The rearrangement links TRBV7-9 to TRBJ2-6, with D perhaps TRBD1 (6 bases). CDR1 is SEHNR and CDR2 is FQNEAQ in the germline V gene (reference sequence). The CDR3 is made up of 16 amino acids. V was clipped by 4 bases and J by 4 bases, with 14 bases between them. The CDR3 region is CASSWSTGSGANVLTF. The CDR3 region has the DNA TGTGCCAGCAGCTGGTCCACAGGGTCCGGGGCCAACGTCCTGACTTTC.

The rearrangement uses TRBV5-1 and TRBJ1-1; the match to TRBD1 covers 8 bases. Per the germline V gene, CDR1 is SGHRS and CDR2 is YFSETQ. The ends lost 6 bases at V and 5 bases at J; junction bases unmatched: 6. This CDR3 has 13 residues. DNA of the CDR3: TGCGCCAGCAACTCCGGACAGGGAACTGAAGCTTTCTTT. It specifies CASNSGQGTEAFF.

This sequence joins TRBV5-5 and TRBJ1-2; 7 nucleotides match TRBD1. Germline CDR1 SGHKS, CDR2 YYEKEE (reference sequence). The CDR3 is made up of 14 amino acids. J was trimmed by 7 bases and V by 0 bases; bases with no gene match: 6. CDR3 amino acids: CASSLDRGMGGYTF. The CDR3 nucleotides are TGTGCCAGCAGCTTGGACAGGGGTATGGGTGGCTACACCTTC. Looking up the rest from reference TRBV5-5 and TRBJ1-2 gives the full variable domain: DAGVTQSPTHLIKTRGQQVTLRCSPISGHKSVSWYQQVLGQGPQFIFQYYEKEERGRGNFPDRFSARQFPNYSSELNVNALLLGDSALYLCASSLDRGMGGYTFGSGTRLTVV.

The chain carries TRBV6-5 and TRBJ2-1; TRBD2 is a possible D gene (7 bases). Germline V gene lookup returns CDR1 MNHEY and CDR2 SVGAGI. The CDR3 sequence is 15 residues long. V was shortened by 6 bases and J by 6 bases, with 18 bases between the two germline ends. The CDR3 sequence: CASSPGWGGRNEQFF. CDR3 nucleotide sequence: TGTGCCAGCAGCCCGGGGTGGGGGGGGCGCAATGAGCAGTTCTTC.

This clone came up once. The chain couples TRBV5-4 to TRBJ2-5, with D maybe TRBD2 (6 bases). From germline, CDR1 is SGHNT and CDR2 YYREEE (reference sequence). CDR3 size: 16 residues. V was clipped by 3 bases and J by 5 bases, with 20 bases between them. The CDR3 DNA sequence: TGTGCCAGCAGCTCCTCCGGGGGAAGGGCGCGCGAGACCCAGTACTTC. It translates to CASSSSGGRARETQYF.

V gene TRBV9 combines with J gene TRBJ2-2, with 12 bases fitting TRBD2. The CDR3 covers 16 residues. CDR1 and CDR2 (germline): SGDLS, YYNGEE. V lost 3 bases, J lost 4 bases, and 4 bases stayed unmatched. CDR3 nucleotides: TGTGCCAGCAGCGGGACTAGCGGGATGTTCACCGGGGAGCTGTTTTTT. This codes for CASSGTSGMFTGELFF.

The chain joins TRBV6-5 to TRBJ1-1, with 7 bases fitting TRBD1. Germline V gene lookup returns CDR1 MNHEY and CDR2 SVGAGI. The CDR3 sequence is 15 residues long. J gave up 1 base and V 5 bases, and 7 bases lay outside the gene matches. This CDR3 reads CASSTTGNSNTEAFF. CDR3 DNA: TGTGCCAGCAGTACGACAGGGAACTCGAACACTGAAGCTTTCTTT.

The chain carries TRBV7-2 and TRBJ2-1, with 16 bases aligning to TRBD2. The junction had 12 bases not matched to a gene; V was cut back by 4 bases and J by 6 bases. Germline V gene lookup returns CDR1 SGHTA and CDR2 FQGNSA. The CDR3 spans 19 residues. CDR3 loop: CASSSEGTSGRGLRNEQFF. Here the CDR3 DNA reads TGTGCCAGCAGCTCAGAGGGGACTAGCGGGAGGGGTCTACGCAATGAGCAGTTCTTC.